This T cell receptor beta chain was identified in a study of response to subunit inactivated influenza vaccine (dated by TCRdb to the late 2010s). A note on the overall study: Deep quantitative T cell receptor repertoire profiling was used in the study to track responses to a trivalent subunit inactivated influenza vaccine. What the authors observed across the whole study: The authors suggested that each seasonal influenza vaccination may recruit only a limited number of new T cells.

Library generation was performed with RT-PCR. The instrument was an Illumina HiSeq 2500. TCRdb reworked the public reads: Q25 trimming with fastp, MiXCR clone assembly, productive beta chains retained. Records with the same CDR3 protein are collapsed into one entry carrying the most frequent genes and DNA. The sample has 630,000 or so distinct CDR3 sequences on record, approximately 14% of them singletons. The top ten hold roughly 10% of the sample. Comment on this clonotype: Its antigen remains undetermined. It has no much larger one-base neighbor in the sample; base qualities were not kept.

CDR1 and CDR2 are read off the germline V gene (reference sequence) as DFQATT and SNEGSKA. From its cysteine to its phenylalanine, the CDR3 spans 16 amino acids. Only the CDR3 DNA is retained, 48 bases long and in frame from the first base. V is clipped by 2 bases and J by 0 bases, and the sequence between their germline boundaries is 16 bases long. The rearrangement joined TRBV20-1 to TRBJ1-1; the D segment cannot be called with confidence. The origin of this receptor is a man aged 45-65 years who received an inactivated influenza vaccine. Donor details come from another sample of the same person, matched by shared clones. The sample in question was PBMCs from blood, obtained approximately 12 days after vaccination. The nucleotide sequence reads as follows: TGCAGTGCTAGATCCACCGACACTCTCATGAACACTGAAGCTTTCTTT. This yields the protein CSARSTDTLMNTEAFF.